The 11 T cell receptor beta chains below come from one sample, sequenced in a study of shared clonotypes between healthy human individuals. Naive CD8 cells comprised CD45RO-negative, CCR7-positively selected cells, excluding terminally differentiated effector memory CD45RA+ cells. The table came from immunoSEQ multiplex PCR; TCRdb's copy has only in-frame clones and leaves some out. The sample consists of fewer than 850,000 clones, approximately 97% of them appearing once. Sequenced: naive CD8+ T cells sorted from blood. These receptors were collected from a man in his thirties or forties in good health.

The rearrangement joins TRBV7-2 to TRBJ2-7, with TRBD1 as a possible D gene (6 bases). CDR3 length equals 12 residues. Germline V lookup: CDR1 SGHTA, CDR2 FQGNSA. V was trimmed by 7 bases and J by 3 bases, leaving 10 bases between them. In nucleotides, the CDR3 is TGTGCCAGCACCGGACAGAACTACGAGCAGTACTTC. Its translation: CASTGQNYEQYF.

This sequence joins TRBV5-5 and TRBJ2-7; 8 bases line up with TRBD2. Per germline, CDR1 SGHKS and CDR2 YYEKEE (reference sequence). The CDR3 is made up of 14 amino acids. The J segment lost 3 bases and the V segment lost 1 base, leaving 3 bases of the junction unmatched. DNA for the CDR3: TGTGCCAGCAGCTTGTTAGCGGGGTTCTACGAGCAGTACTTC. As protein: CASSLLAGFYEQYF.

In nucleotides, the CDR3 is TGTGCCAGCAGTGACGGGAGCTTCCTAAATGAGCAGTTCTTC. This translates into CASSDGSFLNEQFF. The chain couples TRBV27 to TRBJ2-1; possible D gene TRBD2, 6 bases. Trimming took off 5 bases at V and 7 bases at J, with 15 bases between the two ends. This CDR3 has 14 amino acids. Germline values: CDR1 MNHEY, CDR2 SMNVEV (reference sequence).

The rearrangement joins TRBV10-2 to TRBJ2-1; the match to TRBD2 covers 9 bases. The V segment lost 8 bases and the J segment 2 bases; nucleotides outside the gene matches: 4. The CDR3 is 14 residues long. Germline lookup yields CDR1 WSHSY and CDR2 SAAADI. The CDR3 bases are TGCGCCAGCCAGCGGGAGGTGGCCTACAATGAGCAGTTCTTC. It translates to CASQREVAYNEQFF.

This chain uses TRBV5-4 with TRBJ2-1; 9 bases match TRBD1. J lost 6 bases, V lost 2 bases, and 6 bases had no gene match. The CDR3 is made up of 15 amino acids. In germline, CDR1 is SGHNT, CDR2 YYREEE (reference sequence). In DNA, the CDR3 is TGTGCCAGCAGCTTCCGGGACAGGGTTCTCAATGAGCAGTTCTTC. This encodes CASSFRDRVLNEQFF.

V and J are TRBV29-1 and TRBJ2-5, with 11 bases identical to TRBD2. The V and J ends lost 6 bases and 0 bases, in that order; junction bases with no gene match: 27. CDR3 length: 22 amino acids. CDR1 and CDR2 (germline): SQVTM, ANQGSEA. CDR3 nucleotides: TGCAGCGTGGGGCCCGGACCAGAGGGAGCGGGACTAGCGGAGACGTACCAAGAGACCCAGTACTTC. This sequence encodes CSVGPGPEGAGLAETYQETQYF.

The chain employs TRBV10-3 and TRBJ2-3, with 12 bases aligning to TRBD2. The length of the CDR3 is 17 residues. Unmatched junction bases numbered 10, after V lost 6 bases and J lost 3 bases. Germline V gene lookup returns CDR1 ENHRY and CDR2 SYGVKD. This CDR3 reads CAIRGVTSGRSTDTQYF. CDR3 coding DNA: TGTGCCATCAGGGGCGTGACTAGCGGGAGATCAACAGATACGCAGTATTTT.

This clone was observed a single time. CDR3 amino acids: CASSLSPGLQETQYF. Written as DNA, the CDR3 is TGTGCCAGCAGTCTCTCACCGGGACTCCAAGAGACCCAGTACTTC. V is TRBV27 and J is TRBJ2-5; possible D gene TRBD2, 6 bases. V was shortened by 5 bases and J by 1 base, with 14 bases between the two germline ends. Looked up from germline, CDR1 is MNHEY and CDR2 is SMNVEV (reference sequence). This CDR3 comprises 15 residues.

The genes are TRBV7-9 and TRBJ1-2; D might be TRBD1 (5 bases). The CDR3 is 14 residues long. Between the trimmed V and J ends, which lost 5 bases and 4 bases, there was a span of 14 bases. Germline V gene sequence: CDR1 SEHNR, CDR2 FQNEAQ (reference sequence). The DNA of the CDR3 is TGTGCCAGCAGCCAGACGACAGCTCTCTATGGCTACACCTTC. Protein sequence: CASSQTTALYGYTF.

J is TRBJ1-5 and V is TRBV9, with TRBD1 as a possible D gene (5 bases). The V gene's germline CDR1 is SGDLS and CDR2 YYNGEE. With 9 bases removed from V and 1 base from J, the gap between germline ends came to 5 bases. The CDR3 consists of 11 residues. The CDR3 coding sequence is TGTGCCACAGGGAGCAATCAGCCCCAGCATTTT. It translates to CATGSNQPQHF.

The rearrangement links TRBV28 to TRBJ2-5, with 11 bases fitting TRBD2. Per the germline V gene, CDR1 is MDHEN and CDR2 is SYDVKM. With 6 bases clipped from V and 4 bases from J, the junction kept 7 bases outside the gene matches. The CDR3 spans 15 residues. The CDR3 coding sequence is TGTGCCAGCAGCTCAGGGACTAGCGGACCAGAGACCCAGTACTTC. Protein: CASSSGTSGPETQYF.